This T cell receptor beta chain was captured by sequencing in a study of CD8+CD57+ T cells in acquired aplastic anemia. Study in general: Sorted CD4+ plus CD8+ cells gave DNA averaging about 3.2 ug.

Patients chosen for sequencing had CD8+CD57+ cells that had expanded, as shown by flow cytometry. The use of genomic DNA as template underpinned the TCR beta VDJ and CDR3 profiling. MiXCR was run by TCRdb on the reads, yielding one entry per CDR3 protein. Of some 200,000 distinct CDR3 sequences in the sample, more than 45% were seen once. This clonotype was detected only a few times. Its antigen remains unknown. Overall study results and limits: For CD8+ Simpson's diversity, patients and controls showed no significant difference.

V dropped 5 bases and J dropped 4 bases, with 9 bases sitting between them. Germline-derived CDR1 and CDR2 are SGHVS and FNYEAQ. This CDR3 comprises 12 residues. Sample: sorted CD4+, CD8+, or CD8+CD57+ T cells (not recorded which) from PBMCs. This receptor was taken from a human donor with aplastic anemia. J is TRBJ2-7 and V is TRBV7-6; the D gene is possibly TRBD1 (6 bases). DNA for the CDR3: TGTGCCAGCAGCCCGACAGGTTACGAGCAGTACTTC. Amino acids: CASSPTGYEQYF.